Detailed here is one T cell receptor (beta chain). Its antigen is not identified. Arm-PCR of CDR3 regions and iRepertoire HTBI primers were used to build TCR beta libraries. Using its own MiXCR run on the multiplex PCR reads, TCRdb lists one record per CDR3 protein. Of roughly 510,000 distinct CDR3 sequences listed, 15% to 20% were seen once; the top ten hold around 12%. Time point described: newly diagnosed GD, antithyroid drugs for less than 3 months. After RNA was extracted from PBMCs, the TCR library was made from it. Graves' disease was diagnosed by American Thyroid Association guidelines. The CDR3 consists of 14 residues. Trimming left V 5 bases short and J 0 bases short, with 8 bases between. CDR1 is KGHSH and CDR2 is LQKENI in the germline V gene. This entry belongs to a study of regulatory T cells in long-lasting Graves disease. About the study: Graves' cases, newly diagnosed, had used antithyroid drugs under 3 months. Study-wide points: Under persistent disease, TRBV28, TRBJ1-2 and TRBJ2-5 were used preferentially.

The sample also formed part of further work on T cells in Graves' hyperthyroidism and ophthalmopathy. From that report: Exclusion of a patient resulted from uncontrolled infection, other autoimmune disease, pregnancy or lactation.

The source of this sequence is a man between 18 and 29 years old with Graves disease. The material sequenced was peripheral blood mononuclear cells (PBMCs), taken at new diagnosis, from a patient treated with antithyroid drugs. The genes are TRBV18 and TRBJ2-4; no clear D. The CDR3 DNA sequence: TGTGCCAGCTCATCCGGGTCAGCCAAAAACATTCAGTACTTC. Protein product: CASSSGSAKNIQYF.